These T cell receptor beta chains were read from a single sample in a study of CD4 and CD8 cells across lung adenocarcinoma regions. Each CDR3 protein gets one entry after TCRdb re-called the PCR reads with MiXCR. This sample has about 11,000 distinct CDR3 sequences, with approximately 63% found just once. Sequenced: CD8+ T cells from the margin of a lung tumor. These receptors originate from a male donor with lung adenocarcinoma. The CD4 and CD8 labels of this study may be unreliable. Each CDR3 is given with its conserved first and last residue. D genes are given only for firm matches. Size values are once, few and many counts, or a class for expanded clones, and some rows have none.

size | J | V | D | CDR3 | DNA
few | TRBJ2-1 | TRBV7-2 | TRBD2 | CASSRATSGYNEQFF | TGTGCCAGCTCCCGGGCGACTAGCGGCTACAATGAGCAGTTCTTC
- | TRBJ2-1 | TRBV6-1 | TRBD2 | CASSIRTSGRYNEQFF | TGTGCCAGCAGCATTAGGACTAGCGGACGCTACAATGAGCAGTTCTTC
- | TRBJ2-3 | TRBV6-1 | - | CASRGLRAVGTDAQYF | TGTGCCAGCAGGGGACTCCGGGCTGTGGGCACAGATGCGCAGTATTTT
few | TRBJ2-6 | TRBV6-1 | - | CASSEGDSGANVLTF | TGTGCCAGCAGTGAAGGCGATTCTGGGGCCAACGTCCTGACTTTC
- | TRBJ2-2 | TRBV6-1 | - | CVSSQAVSTGALYF | TGTGTCAGCAGCCAGGCCGTGAGCACCGGGGCGCTGTATTTT
- | TRBJ2-5 | TRBV24-1 | - | CATSDTGRDTGLTQYF | TGTGCCACCAGTGACACAGGCCGGGACACCGGACTGACCCAGTACTTC
many | TRBJ2-1 | TRBV27 | TRBD2 | CASSFGLAGIQEFF | TGTGCCAGCAGTTTTGGCCTAGCGGGTATACAGGAGTTCTTC
- | TRBJ2-5 | TRBV6-4 | - | CASSRVRPRETQYF | TGTGCCAGCAGTCGGGTCCGGCCTAGGGAGACCCAGTACTTC
- | TRBJ2-5 | TRBV6-2/TRBV6-3 | TRBD1 | CASSYGWDRVRVEQYF | TGTGCCAGCAGTTATGGGTGGGACAGAGTCCGGGTGGAGCAGTACTTC
- | TRBJ1-5 | TRBV6-1 | - | CASSEDWGVGQPQHF | TGTGCCAGCAGTGAGGATTGGGGAGTAGGTCAGCCCCAGCATTTT
- | TRBJ2-7 | TRBV6-1 | TRBD1 | CASFASGQGRRWVDYEQYF | TGTGCCAGCTTCGCCTCGGGACAGGGAAGGAGATGGGTCGACTACGAGCAGTACTTC
few | TRBJ2-3 | TRBV6-1 | - | CASSSSTDTQYF | TGTGCCAGCAGCAGTAGCACAGATACGCAGTATTTT
- | TRBJ2-1 | TRBV7-6 | TRBD2 | CASSRTVAGGSHNEQFF | TGTGCCAGCAGCCGTACTGTAGCGGGAGGGTCCCACAATGAGCAGTTCTTC
few | TRBJ2-5 | TRBV10-2 | TRBD2 | CASKPAGRVETQYF | TGCGCCAGCAAACCAGCGGGGAGGGTGGAGACCCAGTACTTC
- | TRBJ2-1 | TRBV6-1 | TRBD2 | CASSLGLARGEQFF | TGTGCCAGCAGTCTGGGACTAGCGAGGGGTGAGCAGTTCTTC
few | TRBJ2-1 | TRBV10-3 | - | CATSSWNNEQFF | TGTGCCACCAGCTCCTGGAACAATGAGCAGTTCTTC
- | TRBJ2-1 | TRBV6-1 | - | CASSEREQETQFF | TGTGCCAGCAGTGAACGGGAGCAAGAGACCCAGTTCTTC
few | TRBJ2-5 | TRBV10-3 | - | CAISESPLGEGGETQYF | TGTGCCATCAGTGAGTCGCCCCTAGGGGAAGGGGGAGAGACCCAGTACTTC
few | TRBJ2-1 | TRBV6-1 | TRBD2 | CASRTTSGRVNEQFF | TGTGCCAGCAGGACGACTAGCGGGAGGGTCAATGAGCAGTTCTTC
- | TRBJ2-5 | TRBV6-1 | TRBD2 | CASSVGLAGDRETQYF | TGTGCCAGCAGTGTGGGACTAGCGGGGGACCGGGAGACCCAGTACTTC
- | TRBJ2-2 | TRBV27 | TRBD1 | CASSPSTGVAGELYF | TGTGCCAGCAGTCCCTCGACAGGGGTTGCCGGGGAGCTGTACTTC
many | TRBJ2-7 | TRBV6-1 | - | CASMTPSYEQYF | TGTGCCAGCATGACACCTTCCTACGAGCAGTACTTC
- | TRBJ2-5 | TRBV27 | TRBD1 | CARSEGARETQYF | TGTGCCAGGTCCGAGGGGGCTCGGGAGACCCAGTACTTC
- | TRBJ2-2 | TRBV5-1 | - | CASSLGQNTGELFF | TGCGCCAGCAGCTTGGGACAGAACACCGGGGAGCTGTTTTTT
- | TRBJ2-1 | TRBV7-6 | - | CASLETREQFF | TGTGCCAGCTTAGAGACAAGGGAGCAGTTCTTC
- | TRBJ1-2 | TRBV14 | - | CASSARGGGYGYTF | TGTGCCAGCAGCGCCCGGGGCGGGGGCTATGGCTACACCTTC
- | TRBJ2-5 | TRBV6-1 | - | CASGGAGAGDGETQYF | TGTGCCAGCGGGGGAGCCGGGGCCGGGGACGGGGAGACCCAGTACTTC
- | TRBJ2-3 | TRBV7-6 | - | CASSLVGDTQYF | TGTGCCAGCAGCTTAGTAGGTGATACGCAGTATTTT
- | TRBJ2-3 | TRBV6-1 | TRBD2 | CASGGVGSGDGDTQYF | TGTGCCAGCGGGGGGGTCGGGAGCGGGGACGGGGATACGCAGTACTTT
many | TRBJ2-5 | TRBV4-1 | - | CASSLTRPFSGETQYF | TGCGCCAGCAGCCTTACACGACCGTTCTCGGGGGAGACCCAGTACTTC
few | TRBJ2-3 | TRBV10-1 | - | CASSEPGTKGDTQYF | TGCGCCAGCAGTGAGCCCGGGACGAAAGGAGATACGCAGTATTTT
once | TRBJ2-3 | TRBV6-1 | - | CASREAGARDRDTQYF | TGTGCCAGCAGGGAAGCCGGGGCCCGGGATCGGGATACGCAGTATTTT
- | TRBJ2-1 | TRBV10-2 | TRBD2 | CASRAGGPKNEQFF | TGCGCCAGCAGGGCGGGAGGGCCGAAGAATGAGCAGTTCTTC
medium-sized | TRBJ2-5 | TRBV6-1 | TRBD2 | CASSELAGVETQYF | TGTGCCAGCAGTGAACTAGCGGGAGTAGAGACCCAGTACTTC
- | TRBJ2-1 | TRBV3-1 | TRBD2 | CASLAGGEQFF | TGTGCCAGCCTAGCGGGAGGGGAGCAGTTCTTC
- | TRBJ2-4 | TRBV27 | - | CASSLFRLSGLCATDIQYF | TGTGCCAGCAGTTTATTTCGGCTTTCGGGGCTGTGTGCCACAGATATTCAGTACTTC
- | TRBJ1-1 | TRBV10-1 | - | CASSESNTEAFF | TGCGCCAGCAGTGAGTCTAACACTGAAGCTTTCTTT